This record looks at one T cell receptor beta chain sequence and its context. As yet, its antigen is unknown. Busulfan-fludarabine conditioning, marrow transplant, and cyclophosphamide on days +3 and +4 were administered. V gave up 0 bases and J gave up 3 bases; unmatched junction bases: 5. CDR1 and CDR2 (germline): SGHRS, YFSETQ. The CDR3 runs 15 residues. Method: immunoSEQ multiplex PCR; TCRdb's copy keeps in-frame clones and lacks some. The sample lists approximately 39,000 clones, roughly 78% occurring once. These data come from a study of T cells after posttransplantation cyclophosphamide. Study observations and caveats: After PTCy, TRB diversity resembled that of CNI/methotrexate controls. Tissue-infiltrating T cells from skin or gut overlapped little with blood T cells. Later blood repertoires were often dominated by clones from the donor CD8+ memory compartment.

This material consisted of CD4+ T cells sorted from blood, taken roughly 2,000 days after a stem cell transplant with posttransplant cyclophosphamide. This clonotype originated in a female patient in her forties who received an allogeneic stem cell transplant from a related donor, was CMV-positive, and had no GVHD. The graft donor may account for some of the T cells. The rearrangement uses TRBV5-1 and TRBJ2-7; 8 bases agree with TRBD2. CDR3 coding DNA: TGCGCCAGCAGCTTGGAAGGACTAGCTATCTACGAGCAGTACTTC. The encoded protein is CASSLEGLAIYEQYF.